This TCR beta chain comes out of a study of control samples from healthy donors and cancer patients. CDR3 length: 14 amino acids. CDR1 and CDR2 from the germline V gene are MNHEY and SVGAGI. V dropped 5 bases and J dropped 3 bases, with 11 bases sitting between them. Method: immunoSEQ multiplex PCR; TCRdb's copy keeps in-frame clones and lacks some. The table lists around 30,000 clones, approximately 93% of them singletons, with about 1.5% in the top ten. The source is a man aged 35 to 55 with colorectal cancer. V is TRBV6-5 and J is TRBJ1-5; perhaps TRBD1 as D (5 bases). The source material was PBMCs. The CDR3 nucleotides are TGTGCCAGCAGTCGGGGACGGAACAATCAGCCCCAGCATTTT. Encoded protein: CASSRGRNNQPQHF.